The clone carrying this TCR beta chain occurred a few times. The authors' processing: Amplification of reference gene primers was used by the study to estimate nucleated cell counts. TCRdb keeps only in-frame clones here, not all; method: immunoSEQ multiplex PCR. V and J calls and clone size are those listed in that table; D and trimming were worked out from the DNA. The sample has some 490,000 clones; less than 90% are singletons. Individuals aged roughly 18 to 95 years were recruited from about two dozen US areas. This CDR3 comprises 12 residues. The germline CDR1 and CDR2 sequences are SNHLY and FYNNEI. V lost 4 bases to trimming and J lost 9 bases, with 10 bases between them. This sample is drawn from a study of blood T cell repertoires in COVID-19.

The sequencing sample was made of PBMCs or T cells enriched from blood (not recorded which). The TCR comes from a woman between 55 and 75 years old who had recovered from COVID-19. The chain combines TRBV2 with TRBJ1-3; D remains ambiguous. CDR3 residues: CASSGSFRTIYF. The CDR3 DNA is TGTGCCAGCAGTGGGAGTTTCCGCACCATATATTTT. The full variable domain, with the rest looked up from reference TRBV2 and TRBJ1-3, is EPEVTQTPSHQVTQMGQEVILRCVPISNHLYFYWYRQILGQKVEFLVSFYNNEISEKSEIFDDQFSVERPDGSNFTLKIRSTKLEDSAMYFCASSGSFRTIYFGEGSWLTVV.